One and the same sample provided the 14 T cell receptor beta chains below, sequenced in a study of T cells in Graves' hyperthyroidism and ophthalmopathy. RNA transcripts yielded amplified TCR beta CDR3 regions. The HTBI primer set drove a first-round RT-PCR of the TCR CDR3. TCRdb re-called the multiplex PCR reads through MiXCR, storing one row per CDR3 protein. The table has around 280,000 distinct CDR3 sequences, about 14% seen once. The material sequenced was blood. The source is a young woman with Graves' hyperthyroidism that later progressed to Graves' ophthalmopathy.

With regard to this clonotype: A read error is possible here, since a much larger clone lies one base away. This chain links TRBV13 with TRBJ2-5, with TRBD2 matching 7 bases. The CDR3 runs to 14 residues. From germline, CDR1 is PRHDT and CDR2 FYEKMQ (reference sequence). The CDR3 nucleotides are TGTGCCGGCAGCGAACGGGAGGATCAAGAGACCCAGTACTTC. This translates into CAGSEREDQETQYF.

The table lists this clonotype with many counts. The rearrangement uses TRBV20-1 and TRBJ2-7; TRBD1 matches 8 bases. V shed 6 bases, J shed 7 bases, and the junction held 11 bases outside the gene matches. There are 13 residues in the CDR3. Germline values: CDR1 DFQATT, CDR2 SNEGSKA (reference sequence). The CDR3 coding sequence is TGCAGTGCACGACTCGCAGGGGGCGGGGAGCAGTACTTC. Protein product: CSARLAGGGEQYF.

This clonotype has at least ten counts. V usage is TRBV14 and J usage is TRBJ2-1, with TRBD2 identical over 11 bases. With 4 bases clipped from V and 10 bases from J, the junction kept 9 bases outside the gene matches. This CDR3 has 15 residues. CDR1 is SGHDN and CDR2 is FVKESK in the germline V gene. CDR3 in DNA: TGTGCCAGCAGCCTTGGGACTAGCGGCGGCACGGAGCAGTTCTTC. This codes for CASSLGTSGGTEQFF.

At least ten counts were recorded for this clonotype. This chain joins TRBV6-1 and TRBJ2-3; a weak D match, TRBD2 (7 bases). The germline CDR1 and CDR2 sequences are MNHNS and SASEGT. There are 14 residues in the CDR3. Trimming took 6 bases from V and 4 from J, leaving 14 bases between them. CDR3 nucleotides: TGTGCCAGCAGGAGGGGGGGGATCCCAGATACGCAGTATTTT. This encodes CASRRGGIPDTQYF.

This clonotype was found many times. In DNA, the CDR3 is TGTGCCAGCAGCCCGAGCAGACAGGGTGTGGGGTACGAGCAGTACTTC. Amino acids: CASSPSRQGVGYEQYF. This sequence joins TRBV7-8 and TRBJ2-7, with 7 bases identical to TRBD1. Germline CDR1 SGHVS, CDR2 FQNEAQ. Germline trimming cut 5 bases from V and 4 bases from J; bases unmatched to any gene: 14. The length of the CDR3 is 16 residues.

The J gene is TRBJ1-4, the V gene TRBV10-3; D gene unclear. Per the germline V gene, CDR1 is ENHRY and CDR2 is SYGVKD. This CDR3 is 13 amino acids long. V shed 6 bases and J shed 6 bases, with 11 bases lying between them. CDR3 in DNA: TGTGCCATCAGGCGGGCCGGTCATGAAAAACTGTTTTTT. The encoded protein is CAIRRAGHEKLFF.

This clonotype was seen at least ten times. This chain links TRBV27 with TRBJ2-3; 7 positions match TRBD1. Germline trimming cut 0 bases from V and 3 bases from J; bases unmatched to any gene: 9. Germline V gene lookup returns CDR1 MNHEY and CDR2 SMNVEV (reference sequence). This CDR3 spans 17 amino acids. CDR3 sequence reads: CASSLSKGGGWTDTQYF. CDR3 in DNA: TGTGCCAGCAGTTTATCGAAAGGGGGCGGGTGGACAGATACGCAGTATTTT.

This clonotype was recorded at least ten times. J is TRBJ1-2 and V is TRBV11-1; 7 bases map to TRBD1. Trimming took 5 bases from V and 2 from J; bases not matched to a gene: 5. This CDR3 is built from 14 residues. Germline values: CDR1 SGHAT, CDR2 FQDESV (reference sequence). In DNA form, the CDR3 reads TGTGCCAGCAGCAAGTCGACAGGGAACTATGGCTACACCTTC. Translation: CASSKSTGNYGYTF.

The CDR3 region has the DNA TGCAGTGCCTCCCCTTCGACAGGGATAAGTCAGCCCCAGCATTTT. As protein: CSASPSTGISQPQHF. This chain joins TRBV20-1 and TRBJ1-5; 7 positions agree with TRBD1. The CDR3 extends over 15 amino acids. The germline gives CDR1 DFQATT, CDR2 SNEGSKA (reference sequence). With V trimmed by 6 bases and J by 6 bases, 14 bases remained unmatched.

There are many counts of this clonotype. V usage is TRBV15 and J usage is TRBJ2-1; 7 bases match TRBD2. The CDR3 is 16 amino acids. The ends lost 3 bases at V and 6 bases at J; junction bases unmatched: 11. Germline CDR1 LNHNV, CDR2 YYDKDF (reference sequence). CDR3 sequence (DNA): TGTGCCACCAGCAGGCCCCTCGGGGGGTCTAGCAATGAGCAGTTCTTC. Encoded protein: CATSRPLGGSSNEQFF.

The chain recombines TRBV25-1 with TRBJ2-3, with 13 nucleotides matching TRBD2. The junction had 8 bases not matched to a gene; V was cut back by 6 bases and J by 8 bases. This CDR3 comprises 15 residues. The germline gives CDR1 MGHDK, CDR2 SYGVNS. DNA of the CDR3: TGTGCCAGCAGGAATGGACTAGCGGGAGATGCTACGCAGTATTTT. Amino acids: CASRNGLAGDATQYF.

CDR3 amino acids: CASSQDQDYNEQFF. In DNA form, the CDR3 reads TGCGCCAGCAGCCAAGATCAGGACTACAATGAGCAGTTCTTC. This sequence joins TRBV4-1 and TRBJ2-1; D not resolved. Germline V gene lookup returns CDR1 MGHRA and CDR2 YSYEKL. With 0 bases removed from V and 3 bases from J, the gap between germline ends came to 6 bases. The CDR3 loop spans 14 amino acids.

This clonotype has just a few counts. In this CDR3 the conserved last residue, phenylalanine or tryptophan, is missing, so a read error is likely. The chain couples TRBV3-1 to TRBJ1-1; 9 bases agree with TRBD1. Unmatched junction bases numbered 14, after V lost 0 bases and J lost 6 bases. The germline gives CDR1 LGHDT, CDR2 YNNKEL (reference sequence). The length of the CDR3 is 18 residues. The CDR3 DNA is TGTGCCAGCAGCCAAGATTGGGGGGGGTACAGGGGGCGCCCTGAAGCTTTCCTT. As protein: CASSQDWGGYRGRPEAFL.

The chain carries TRBV15 and TRBJ2-4; D is ambiguous. Germline values: CDR1 LNHNV, CDR2 YYDKDF (reference sequence). V lost 1 base, J lost 0 bases, and 10 bases lay in between. This CDR3 contains 16 residues. CDR3 protein: CATSRVTDLAKNIQYF. CDR3 in DNA: TGTGCCACCAGCAGAGTCACGGATCTAGCCAAAAACATTCAGTACTTC. The full variable domain, in which reference TRBV15 and TRBJ2-4 provide the parts outside the CDR3, is DAMVIQNPRYQVTQFGKPVTLSCSQTLNHNVMYWYQQKSSQAPKLLFHYYDKDFNNEADTPDNFQSRRPNTSFCFLDIRSPGLGDTAMYLCATSRVTDLAKNIQYFGAGTRLSVL.